The present TCR beta chain was sequenced within a study of OX40 agonist ivuxolimab in advanced cancers. Context from the whole study: The costimulatory receptor OX40 (CD134) was targeted by ivuxolimab, a fully human IgG2 agonistic monoclonal antibody. The dose-escalation cohort was roughly 80% male with a mean age of approximately 60 years, ranging from about 23 to 85. Patients were allowed to have had prior anti-PD-1, anti-PD-L1 or anti-CTLA-4 therapy, and around 43% of the dose-escalation patients had been treated with checkpoint inhibitors. Peripheral TCRbeta sequencing aimed to test whether ivuxolimab altered TCR sequence diversity and caused clonal T-cell expansion. Partial responses were achieved by three dose-escalation patients, of whom one had hepatocellular carcinoma and two had cutaneous melanoma. Among the approximately 54 dose-escalation patients, around 20 had hepatocellular carcinoma, some 15 melanoma, 9 renal cell carcinoma and 9 head and neck cancer. Intravenous ivuxolimab was administered to patients every 2 weeks at six dose levels: 0.01, 0.1, 0.3, 1.5, 3 and 10 mg/kg. The monotherapy dose-escalation portion (N ≈ 50 patients) of the phase I ivuxolimab trial is reported in the paper. Here is what the overall study found, with its caveats: After ivuxolimab, CD8+ T cells had more expanded clones than CD4+ T cells on average. Low levels of normalized T-cell clonal expansion were also seen in some patients who did not respond. In the 0.1-3.0 mg/kg groups, partial responders were among the patients with the lowest normalized peripheral clonal expansion, particularly in CD8+ T cells. Which antigens the clonally expanded peripheral T cells were specific for was not determined. At doses of 0.1 to 3.0 mg/kg, clonal expansion of both CD4+ and CD8+ T cells in blood was seen between baseline and week 6.

For sequencing of the TCRbeta CDR3 region, genomic DNA was extracted from the sorted cells. TCRbeta CDR3 regions were sequenced using the immunoSEQ Assay. This immuneACCESS table, as held by TCRdb, lists in-frame sequences with V and J called but not all clones. Of the missing ones, under half trace to an unresolved V gene in checked studies; the others have no known cause. For this sample there are approximately 15,000 clones; over 80% appear just once. The ten largest make up 9% to 15% of the sample. Taken from the germline V gene, the CDR1 and CDR2 loops are SGHTA and FQGTGA. Trimming at the junction amounts to 2 bases on V and 7 bases on J, and the germline ends lie 12 bases apart. The CDR3, from cysteine to phenylalanine, totals 13 residues. Of all the DNA, just the CDR3 is kept, 39 bases in frame from base 1. Patients with a history of autoimmune disease or receiving systemic immunosuppression were excluded from the trial. Peripheral blood for TCR sequencing was drawn from every dose cohort at baseline, at cycle 4 day 1 and at cycle 7 day 1. Samples came from an open-label, multicenter, first-in-human phase I dose-escalation trial of ivuxolimab. Adults with locally advanced or metastatic melanoma, renal cell carcinoma, hepatocellular carcinoma or head and neck squamous cell carcinoma were enrolled in the trial. Before TCR sequencing, CD4+ T cells and CD8+ T cells from peripheral blood were sorted into separate populations.

Only a few counts were recorded for this clone. There is no known antigen for this receptor. No per-base quality is available; no much larger clone lies one base away. Sequences were derived from CD4+ or CD8+ T cells sorted from blood, sampled in a trial of the OX40 agonist ivuxolimab. This TCR derives from an adult with an advanced solid tumor such as melanoma, head and neck, liver or kidney cancer. The chain is made from TRBV7-3 and TRBJ2-7; TRBD2 is a weak D gene call, 6 bases matching. The CDR3 sequence is CASSLPGGREQYF. The bases are TGTGCCAGCAGCTTACCCGGAGGGAGGGAGCAGTACTTC.